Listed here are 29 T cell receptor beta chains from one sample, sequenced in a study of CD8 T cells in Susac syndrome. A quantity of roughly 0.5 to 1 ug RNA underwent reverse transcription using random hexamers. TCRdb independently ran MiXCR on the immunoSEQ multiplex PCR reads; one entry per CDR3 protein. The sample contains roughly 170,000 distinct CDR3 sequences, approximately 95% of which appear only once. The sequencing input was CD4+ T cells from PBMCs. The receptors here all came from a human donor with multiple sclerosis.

In DNA, the CDR3 is TGCAGTGCTAGCACGGGACTAGTGATAGATACGCAGTATTTT. Its protein is CSASTGLVIDTQYF. The rearrangement links TRBV20-1 to TRBJ2-3, with 8 bases lining up with TRBD2. This CDR3 has 14 amino acids. Germline V lookup: CDR1 DFQATT, CDR2 SNEGSKA (reference sequence). With V trimmed by 3 bases and J by 5 bases, 7 bases remained unmatched.

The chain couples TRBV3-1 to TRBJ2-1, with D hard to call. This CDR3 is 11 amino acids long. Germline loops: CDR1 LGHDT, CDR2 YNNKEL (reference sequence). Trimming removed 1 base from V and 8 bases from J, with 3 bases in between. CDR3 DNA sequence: TGTGCCAGCAGCCAAGTCGATGAGCAGTTCTTC. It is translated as CASSQVDEQFF.

In nucleotides, the CDR3 is TGTGCCACGCTCATCCGGACAGGGGCCCATGGCTACACCTTC. It yields the protein CATLIRTGAHGYTF. The rearrangement uses TRBV6-5 and TRBJ1-2, with 9 nucleotides matching TRBD1. The trim removed 10 bases at V and 6 bases at J, leaving 12 bases unmatched. The CDR3 loop spans 14 amino acids. CDR1 and CDR2 (germline): MNHEY, SVGAGI.

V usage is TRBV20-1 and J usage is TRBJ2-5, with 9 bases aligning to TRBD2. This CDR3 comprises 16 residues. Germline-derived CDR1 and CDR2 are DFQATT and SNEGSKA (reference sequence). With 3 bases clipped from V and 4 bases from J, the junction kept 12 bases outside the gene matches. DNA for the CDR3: TGCAGTGCTAGTCCCCCCTTGGCTAGCGGGATAGAGACCCAGTACTTC. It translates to CSASPPLASGIETQYF.

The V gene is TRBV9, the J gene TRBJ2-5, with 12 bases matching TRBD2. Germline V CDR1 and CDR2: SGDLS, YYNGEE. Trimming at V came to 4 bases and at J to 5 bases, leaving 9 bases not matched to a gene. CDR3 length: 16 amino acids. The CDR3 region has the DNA TGTGCCAGCAGCTCGACGTGGACTAGCGGGACGGAGACCCAGTACTTC. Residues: CASSSTWTSGTETQYF.

The CDR3: CASSYKKAGPSLEDEQFF. The CDR3 region has the DNA TGTGCCAGCAGTTACAAAAAAGCGGGGCCCTCCCTGGAAGATGAGCAGTTCTTC. The chain couples TRBV6-5 to TRBJ2-1; 7 bases are a match to TRBD2. The junction had 18 bases not matched to a gene; V was cut back by 2 bases and J by 8 bases. The germline V gene has CDR1 MNHEY and CDR2 SVGAGI. The CDR3 contains 18 residues.

CDR3 in DNA: TGTGCCAGCAGTTTACGTAGCGGGGGCCCGATCAATGAGCAGTTCTTC. This gives the protein CASSLRSGGPINEQFF. This chain uses TRBV28 with TRBJ2-1, with TRBD2 matching 9 bases. The length of the CDR3 is 16 residues. The germline V gene has CDR1 MDHEN and CDR2 SYDVKM. The V and J ends lost 2 bases and 6 bases, in that order; junction bases with no gene match: 8. Looking up the rest from reference TRBV28 and TRBJ2-1 gives the full variable domain: DVKVTQSSRYLVKRTGEKVFLECVQDMDHENMFWYRQDPGLGLRLIYFSYDVKMKEKGDIPEGYSVSREKKERFSLILESASTNQTSMYLCASSLRSGGPINEQFFGPGTRLTVL.

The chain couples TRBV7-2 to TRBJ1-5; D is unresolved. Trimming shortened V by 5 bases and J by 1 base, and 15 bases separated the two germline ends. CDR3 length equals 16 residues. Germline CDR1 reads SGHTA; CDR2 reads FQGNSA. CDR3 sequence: CASSPHTAKSNQPQHF. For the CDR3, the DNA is TGTGCCAGCAGCCCACACACAGCGAAAAGCAATCAGCCCCAGCATTTT. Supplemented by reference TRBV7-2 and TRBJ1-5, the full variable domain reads GAGVSQSPSNKVTEKGKDVELRCDPISGHTALYWYRQSLGQGLEFLIYFQGNSAPDKSGLPSDRFSAERTGGSVSTLTIQRTQQEDSAVYLCASSPHTAKSNQPQHFGDGTRLSIL.

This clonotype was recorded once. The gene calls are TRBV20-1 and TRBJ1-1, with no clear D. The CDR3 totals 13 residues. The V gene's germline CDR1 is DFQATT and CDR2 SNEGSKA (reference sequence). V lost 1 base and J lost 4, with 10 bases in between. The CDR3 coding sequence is TGCAGTGCTAGAGTCCCAGGCGGCACTGAAGCTTTCTTT. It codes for CSARVPGGTEAFF.

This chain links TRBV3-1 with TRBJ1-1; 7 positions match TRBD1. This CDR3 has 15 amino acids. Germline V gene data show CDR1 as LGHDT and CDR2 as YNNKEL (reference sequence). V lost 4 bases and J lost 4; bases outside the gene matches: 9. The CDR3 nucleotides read TGTGCCAGCAGCCCCCAGGGGGGCGCGAGCACTGAAGCTTTCTTT. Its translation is CASSPQGGASTEAFF. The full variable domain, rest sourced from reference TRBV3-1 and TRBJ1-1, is DTAVSQTPKYLVTQMGNDKSIKCEQNLGHDTMYWYKQDSKKFLKIMFSYNNKELIINETVPNRFSPKSPDKAHLNLHINSLELGDSAVYFCASSPQGGASTEAFFGQGTRLTVV.

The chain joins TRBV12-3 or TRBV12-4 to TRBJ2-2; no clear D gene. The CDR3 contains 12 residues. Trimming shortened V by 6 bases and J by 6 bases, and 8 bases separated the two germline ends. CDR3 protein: CASRIAPGELFF. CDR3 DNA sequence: TGTGCCAGCAGAATAGCCCCCGGGGAGCTGTTTTTT.

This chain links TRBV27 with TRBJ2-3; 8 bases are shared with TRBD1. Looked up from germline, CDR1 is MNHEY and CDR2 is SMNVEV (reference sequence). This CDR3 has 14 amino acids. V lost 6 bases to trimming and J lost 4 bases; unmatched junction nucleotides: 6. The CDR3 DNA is TGTGCCAGCAGCCTTACAGGGGGTTCAGATACGCAGTATTTT. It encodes CASSLTGGSDTQYF.

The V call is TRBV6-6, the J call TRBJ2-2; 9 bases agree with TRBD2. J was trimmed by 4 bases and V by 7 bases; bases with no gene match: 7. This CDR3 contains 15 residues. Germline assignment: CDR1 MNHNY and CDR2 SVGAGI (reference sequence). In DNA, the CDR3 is TGTGCCAGCAAGGCAGGACTAGCGACCACCGGGGAGCTGTTTTTT. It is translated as CASKAGLATTGELFF.

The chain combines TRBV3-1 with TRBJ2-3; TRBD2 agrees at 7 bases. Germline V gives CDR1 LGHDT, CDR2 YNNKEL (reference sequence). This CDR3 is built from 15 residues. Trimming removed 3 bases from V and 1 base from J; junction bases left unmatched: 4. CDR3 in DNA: TGTGCCAGCAGCCACCTTACTAGCGGCACAGATACGCAGTATTTT. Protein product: CASSHLTSGTDTQYF.

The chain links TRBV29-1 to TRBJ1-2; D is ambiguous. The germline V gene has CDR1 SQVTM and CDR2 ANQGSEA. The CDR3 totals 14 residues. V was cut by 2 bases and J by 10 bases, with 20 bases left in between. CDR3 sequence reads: CSVELNEVARLYTF. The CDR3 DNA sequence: TGCAGCGTTGAACTAAACGAAGTCGCGCGGCTCTACACCTTC.

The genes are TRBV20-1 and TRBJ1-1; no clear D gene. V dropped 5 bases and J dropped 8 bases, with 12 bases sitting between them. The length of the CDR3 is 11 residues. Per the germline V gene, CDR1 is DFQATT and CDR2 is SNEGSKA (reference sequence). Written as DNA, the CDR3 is TGCAGTGCTCTGAGGGAGGTCGAAGCTTTCTTT. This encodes CSALREVEAFF.

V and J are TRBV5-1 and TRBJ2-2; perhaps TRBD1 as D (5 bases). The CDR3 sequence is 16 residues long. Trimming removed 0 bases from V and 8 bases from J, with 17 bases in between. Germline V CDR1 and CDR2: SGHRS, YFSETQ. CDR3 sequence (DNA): TGCGCCAGCAGCTTGGATGGCCAGGGTGTTTCGGGGGAGCTGTTTTTT. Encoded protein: CASSLDGQGVSGELFF. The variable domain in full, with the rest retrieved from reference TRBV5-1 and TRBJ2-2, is KAGVTQTPRYLIKTRGQQVTLSCSPISGHRSVSWYQQTPGQGLQFLFEYFSETQRNKGNFPGRFSGRQFSNSRSEMNVSTLELGDSALYLCASSLDGQGVSGELFFGEGSRLTVL.

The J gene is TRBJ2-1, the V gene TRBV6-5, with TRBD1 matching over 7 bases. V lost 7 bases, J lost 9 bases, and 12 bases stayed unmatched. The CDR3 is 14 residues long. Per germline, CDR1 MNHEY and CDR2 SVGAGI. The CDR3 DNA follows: TGTGCCAGCAAAATGACAGGGAGCAATAGTGAGCAGTTCTTC. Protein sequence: CASKMTGSNSEQFF.

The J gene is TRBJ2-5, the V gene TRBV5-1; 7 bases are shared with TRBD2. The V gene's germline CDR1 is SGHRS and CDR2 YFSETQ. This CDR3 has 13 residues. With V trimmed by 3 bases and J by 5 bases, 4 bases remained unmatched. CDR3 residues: CASSSGRGETQYF. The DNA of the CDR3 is TGCGCCAGCAGCTCGGGGCGGGGGGAGACCCAGTACTTC.

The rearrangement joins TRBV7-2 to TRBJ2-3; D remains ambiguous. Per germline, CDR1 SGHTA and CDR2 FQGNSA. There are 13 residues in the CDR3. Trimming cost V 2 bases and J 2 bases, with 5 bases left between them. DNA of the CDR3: TGTGCCAGCAGCTTACTCCACACAGATACGCAGTATTTT. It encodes CASSLLHTDTQYF. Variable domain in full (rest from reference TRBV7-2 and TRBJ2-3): GAGVSQSPSNKVTEKGKDVELRCDPISGHTALYWYRQSLGQGLEFLIYFQGNSAPDKSGLPSDRFSAERTGGSVSTLTIQRTQQEDSAVYLCASSLLHTDTQYFGPGTRLTVL.

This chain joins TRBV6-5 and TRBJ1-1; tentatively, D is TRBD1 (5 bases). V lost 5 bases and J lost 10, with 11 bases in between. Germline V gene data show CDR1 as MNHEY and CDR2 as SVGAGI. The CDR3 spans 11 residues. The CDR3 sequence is CASSQGLGAFF. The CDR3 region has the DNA TGTGCCAGCAGTCAGGGACTGGGAGCTTTCTTT.

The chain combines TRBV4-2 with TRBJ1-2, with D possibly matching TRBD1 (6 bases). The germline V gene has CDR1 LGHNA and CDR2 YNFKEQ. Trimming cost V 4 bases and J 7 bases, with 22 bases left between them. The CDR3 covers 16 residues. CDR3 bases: TGTGCCAGCAGCCCAATATCAGGGGCAAGAAGGTCTGGCTACACCTTC. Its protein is CASSPISGARRSGYTF.

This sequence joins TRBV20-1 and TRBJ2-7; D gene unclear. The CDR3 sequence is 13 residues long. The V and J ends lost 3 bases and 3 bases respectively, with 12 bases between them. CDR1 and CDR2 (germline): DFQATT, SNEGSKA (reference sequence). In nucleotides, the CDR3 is TGCAGTGCTAGCCCTCCCTACCTCTACGAGCAGTACTTC. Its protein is CSASPPYLYEQYF.

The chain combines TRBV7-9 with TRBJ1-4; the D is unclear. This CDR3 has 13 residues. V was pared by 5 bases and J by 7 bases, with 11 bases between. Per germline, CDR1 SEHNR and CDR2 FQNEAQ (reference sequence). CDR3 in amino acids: CASSLGLGEKLFF. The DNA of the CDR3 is TGTGCCAGCAGCCTCGGGTTGGGTGAAAAACTGTTTTTT.

For the CDR3, the DNA is TGTGCCAGCAGCCCTTTGAGGGGGGGTAAGAATACGCAGTATTTT. Protein product: CASSPLRGGKNTQYF. J is TRBJ2-3 and V is TRBV4-2, with D possibly TRBD2 on 7 matching bases. In germline, CDR1 is LGHNA, CDR2 YNFKEQ. This CDR3 is built from 15 residues. V was pared by 4 bases and J by 7 bases, with 18 bases between.

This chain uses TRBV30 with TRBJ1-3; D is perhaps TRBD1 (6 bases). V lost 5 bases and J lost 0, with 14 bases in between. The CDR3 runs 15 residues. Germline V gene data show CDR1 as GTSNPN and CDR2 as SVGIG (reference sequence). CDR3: CAWGQSQLSGNTIYF. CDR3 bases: TGTGCCTGGGGACAGAGCCAGCTCTCTGGAAACACCATATATTTT.

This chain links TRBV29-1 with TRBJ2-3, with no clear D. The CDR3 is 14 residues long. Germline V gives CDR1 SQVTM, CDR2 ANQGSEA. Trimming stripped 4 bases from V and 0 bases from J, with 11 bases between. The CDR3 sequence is CSVGVGSSTDTQYF. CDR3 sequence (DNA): TGCAGCGTTGGTGTGGGGTCTAGCACAGATACGCAGTATTTT.

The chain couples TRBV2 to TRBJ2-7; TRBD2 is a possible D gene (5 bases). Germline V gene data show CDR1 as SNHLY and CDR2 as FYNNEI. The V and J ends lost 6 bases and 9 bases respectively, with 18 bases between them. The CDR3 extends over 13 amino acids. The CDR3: CASSVNREAGQYF. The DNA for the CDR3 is TGTGCCAGCAGCGTTAACCGGGAAGCAGGGCAGTACTTC.

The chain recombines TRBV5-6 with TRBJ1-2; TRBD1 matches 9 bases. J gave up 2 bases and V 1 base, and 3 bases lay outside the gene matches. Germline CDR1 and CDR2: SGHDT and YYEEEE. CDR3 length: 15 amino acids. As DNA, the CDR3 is TGTGCCAGCAGCTTGTTACAGGGGGCCAACTATGGCTACACCTTC. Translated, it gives CASSLLQGANYGYTF.